This TCR beta chain was recovered during a study of Ad26.COV2.S vaccination and SARS-CoV-2 variants. Germline V gene lookup returns CDR1 MNHEY and CDR2 SMNVEV (reference sequence). Trimming left V 3 bases short and J 6 bases short, with 8 bases between. This CDR3 is 13 amino acids long. Produced via immunoSEQ multiplex PCR; TCRdb's table is partial and in-frame only. The profile shows over 350,000 clones, approximately 86% of them singletons. Treatment noted: some 20 received Ad26.COV2.S at low or high dose, single or two shots; about 5 received placebo; per-sample allocation not given. Following the first vaccine or placebo injection, samples were taken on day 63.

The receptor was derived from a person between 18 and 65 years old who received the Ad26.COV2.S COVID-19 vaccine or a placebo. The genes are TRBV27 and TRBJ2-2, with D perhaps TRBD2 (5 bases). Sequenced here: peripheral blood, sampled in a trial of Ad26.COV2.S vaccine versus placebo. DNA of the CDR3: TGTGCCAGCAGTTTTACTAGGTCCGGGGAGCTGTTTTTT. Translated: CASSFTRSGELFF.